This T cell receptor beta chain was documented in a study of cytomegalovirus exposure and HLA in healthy donors. Study-wide points: In vitro confirmation showed three CMV-associated chains to be CMV antigen specific.

PCR primers comprised 60 Vbeta and 13 Jbeta primers. The method was immunoSEQ multiplex PCR; TCRdb's version includes in-frame clones alone and lacks a portion of them. Among around 170,000 clones listed, over 75% were seen once. A remark on this clone: Antigen specificity is unknown.

J gave up 8 bases and V 4 bases, and 3 bases lay outside the gene matches. The CDR3 has 12 residues. The germline V gene encodes CDR1 SGHDT and CDR2 YYEEEE. The genes are TRBV5-6 and TRBJ1-2; 9 nucleotides line up with TRBD1. The sequencing sample was made of PBMCs. The receptor's source is a man aged 50-59 years in good health and CMV-seronegative. CDR3 region: CASSLQGAGYTF. The CDR3 DNA is TGTGCCAGCAGCCTACAGGGGGCGGGCTACACCTTC. Complete variable domain (other parts from reference TRBV5-6 and TRBJ1-2): DAGVTQSPTHLIKTRGQQVTLRCSPKSGHDTVSWYQQALGQGPQFIFQYYEEEERQRGNFPDRFSGHQFPNYSSELNVNALLLGDSALYLCASSLQGAGYTFGSGTRLTVV.